These 8 T cell receptor beta chains were sequenced from one sample in a study of shared clonotypes between healthy human individuals (dated by TCRdb to 2018 to 2021). The library was obtained by the immunoSEQ multiplex PCR assay. TCRdb re-hosts the immuneACCESS table, in-frame sequences only. Its copies lack some clones; in the studies checked, an unresolved V gene accounts for under half of them, and the cause for the rest is not known. The sample table contains over a million clones; only one count was recorded for around 78% of them. 0.52% of the sample lies in the top ten. Sequencing was performed on memory CD4+ T cells from PBMCs. The cell subset or site label, as the study defines it: CD45RA-negative fraction. The source of these receptors is a man aged 18 to 35 in good health. Some clones in this sample may be carry-over from other donors' samples.

The J gene is TRBJ2-1, the V gene TRBV7-2, with 10 bases fitting TRBD2. J gave up 9 bases and V 1 base, and 6 bases lay outside the gene matches. CDR1 is SGHTA, CDR2 FQGNSA, per germline. This CDR3 comprises 15 residues. The CDR3 DNA follows: TGTGCCAGCAGCTTAGAGATAGCGGGAGGACTTGAGCAGTTCTTC. It yields the protein CASSLEIAGGLEQFF.

This clone was detected only once. The chain uses TRBV19 and TRBJ1-5, with D perhaps TRBD1 (6 bases). V was pared by 6 bases and J by 4 bases, with 13 bases between. The CDR3 runs 14 residues. Germline-derived CDR1 and CDR2 are LNHDA and SQIVND (reference sequence). The CDR3: CASRSDQGNQPQHF. CDR3 nucleotide sequence: TGTGCCAGTAGGAGCGATCAGGGGAATCAGCCCCAGCATTTT.

The chain has TRBV5-4 and TRBJ1-2; the match to TRBD1 covers 10 bases. There are 15 residues in the CDR3. The ends lost 4 bases at V and 4 bases at J; junction bases unmatched: 7. Germline lookup yields CDR1 SGHNT and CDR2 YYREEE (reference sequence). The CDR3 protein is CASSPRQGASYGYTF. The CDR3 nucleotides are TGTGCCAGCAGCCCTCGACAGGGGGCGAGCTATGGCTACACCTTC.

The chain carries TRBV18 and TRBJ2-1; either TRBD1 or TRBD2 may supply D (5 bases each). V was cut by 0 bases and J by 4 bases, with 13 bases left in between. Per germline, CDR1 KGHSH and CDR2 LQKENI. The CDR3 contains 16 residues. CDR3 nucleotide sequence: TGTGCCAGCTCACCACCAACGGGGACCCTGTACAATGAGCAGTTCTTC. Its translation: CASSPPTGTLYNEQFF.

The chain combines TRBV4-2 with TRBJ1-3; no reliable D call. The CDR3 runs to 15 residues. The V gene's germline CDR1 is LGHNA and CDR2 YNFKEQ. V was trimmed by 4 bases and J by 4 bases, leaving 14 bases between them. CDR3 sequence reads: CASSLVGFLGNTIYF. The CDR3 DNA sequence: TGTGCCAGCAGCCTAGTGGGGTTCCTCGGAAACACCATATATTTT.

This clone appeared once. The chain has TRBV5-1 and TRBJ1-5; 7 nucleotides match TRBD1. Germline trimming cut 0 bases from V and 2 bases from J; bases unmatched to any gene: 5. Germline V gene lookup returns CDR1 SGHRS and CDR2 YFSETQ. The CDR3 contains 16 residues. DNA for the CDR3: TGCGCCAGCAGCTTGGGGGACAGTCCTGGCAATCAGCCCCAGCATTTT. Its translation is CASSLGDSPGNQPQHF.

This clone was observed a handful of times. The chain carries TRBV7-8 and TRBJ2-4; no definite D call. Trimming cost V 5 bases and J 0 bases, with 20 bases left between them. This CDR3 is built from 18 residues. Looked up from germline, CDR1 is SGHVS and CDR2 is FQNEAQ. This chain's CDR3 is CASSPSKGRKIAKNIQYF. The CDR3 nucleotides are TGTGCCAGCAGCCCGTCAAAAGGACGGAAGATAGCCAAAAACATTCAGTACTTC. Supplemented by reference TRBV7-8 and TRBJ2-4, the full variable domain reads GAGVSQSPRYKVAKRGQDVALRCDPISGHVSLFWYQQALGQGPEFLTYFQNEAQLDKSGLPSDRFFAERPEGSVSTLKIQRTQQEDSAVYLCASSPSKGRKIAKNIQYFGAGTRLSVL.

This clone was recorded once. The chain combines TRBV30 with TRBJ2-1; a possible D gene is TRBD2 (5 bases). The CDR3 has 13 residues. With 5 bases removed from V and 6 bases from J, the gap between germline ends came to 14 bases. CDR1 is GTSNPN and CDR2 is SVGIG in the germline V gene (reference sequence). The CDR3 nucleotides read TGTGCCTGGGTTGGCGTCGCGGGCAATGAGCAGTTCTTC. Amino acids: CAWVGVAGNEQFF.